The 8 T cell receptor beta chains below come from one sample, sequenced in a study of control samples from healthy donors and cancer patients. The data were produced by immunoSEQ multiplex PCR, yet TCRdb's version contains in-frame clones alone and is incomplete. This specimen shows 150,000 to 200,000 clones; the ten leading clones hold about 2.2%. What was sequenced was blood. The source is a woman in her thirties in good health.

The rearrangement joins TRBV30 to TRBJ1-5; the D gene is possibly TRBD1 (6 bases). The germline CDR1 and CDR2 sequences are GTSNPN and SVGIG (reference sequence). Trimming shortened V by 1 base and J by 3 bases, and 10 bases separated the two germline ends. The CDR3 has 14 amino acids. For the CDR3, the DNA is TGTGCCTGGAGTGAGAACAGGGTCAATCAGCCCCAGCATTTT. Residues: CAWSENRVNQPQHF.

This chain uses TRBV19 with TRBJ1-1, with D uncertain. V was trimmed by 6 bases and J by 0 bases, leaving 17 bases between them. The CDR3 is 16 residues long. Germline loops: CDR1 LNHDA, CDR2 SQIVND (reference sequence). The CDR3 region has the DNA TGTGCCAGTAGACCACTGAAAGGTATGATGAACACTGAAGCTTTCTTT. Protein sequence: CASRPLKGMMNTEAFF.

The V call is TRBV30, the J call TRBJ2-6, with TRBD1 identical over 9 bases. The CDR3 is made up of 16 amino acids. Germline CDR1 and CDR2: GTSNPN and SVGIG (reference sequence). The junction had 8 bases not matched to a gene; V was cut back by 6 bases and J by 2 bases. DNA of the CDR3: TGTGCCTGCATTCCCGGGACAGGGACTGGGGCCAACGTCCTGACTTTC. Amino acids: CACIPGTGTGANVLTF.

This chain links TRBV6-2 or TRBV6-3 with TRBJ1-1; the D gene is possibly TRBD1 (5 bases). Germline-derived CDR1 and CDR2 are MNHEY and SVGEGT. The CDR3 runs 15 residues. V was trimmed by 4 bases and J by 1 base, leaving 13 bases between them. The DNA for the CDR3 is TGTGCCAGCAGTTCTTGGGGGGATCCGAACACTGAAGCTTTCTTT. Translated: CASSSWGDPNTEAFF.

This chain links TRBV28 with TRBJ1-2; 8 bases fit TRBD1. The CDR3 is 17 residues long. The germline V gene encodes CDR1 MDHEN and CDR2 SYDVKM. V was pared by 4 bases and J by 4 bases, with 14 bases of the junction left unmatched. CDR3 region: CASSYPGQADEGYGYTF. The CDR3 bases are TGTGCCAGCAGTTATCCGGGACAGGCGGATGAAGGCTATGGCTACACCTTC.

The V call is TRBV5-1, the J call TRBJ1-1; no firm D call. V lost 0 bases and J 4 bases, leaving 7 bases between the germline ends. Looked up from germline, CDR1 is SGHRS and CDR2 is YFSETQ. The CDR3 has 13 residues. CDR3 sequence: CASSLGATTEAFF. Here the CDR3 DNA reads TGCGCCAGCAGCTTGGGGGCGACCACTGAAGCTTTCTTT.

The gene calls are TRBV7-2 and TRBJ1-1, with TRBD1 identical over 9 bases. CDR3 size: 12 residues. Trimming took 5 bases from V and 12 from J; bases not matched to a gene: 7. Germline loops: CDR1 SGHTA, CDR2 FQGNSA. The CDR3 protein is CASSPDRGRPFF. The CDR3 region has the DNA TGTGCCAGCAGCCCCGACAGGGGGAGGCCTTTCTTT. Complete variable domain (other parts from reference TRBV7-2 and TRBJ1-1): GAGVSQSPSNKVTEKGKDVELRCDPISGHTALYWYRQSLGQGLEFLIYFQGNSAPDKSGLPSDRFSAERTGGSVSTLTIQRTQQEDSAVYLCASSPDRGRPFFGQGTRLTVV.

The CDR3 is CASSLQNQPQHF. In DNA form, the CDR3 reads TGTGCCAGCAGCCTACAGAATCAGCCCCAGCATTTT. J is TRBJ1-5 and V is TRBV11-2; D is ambiguous. The CDR3 is made up of 12 amino acids. V lost 5 bases and J 4 bases, leaving 6 bases between the germline ends. Germline-derived CDR1 and CDR2 are SGHAT and FQNNGV.